These 25 T cell receptor beta chains were sequenced from one sample in a study of blood T cell repertoires in COVID-19. Clones were read by immunoSEQ multiplex PCR, and TCRdb kept only the in-frame ones, dropping some. The sample consists of about 350,000 clones, approximately 89% of them appearing once. The sequencing input was peripheral blood. The receptors shown here come from a woman aged 60-75 years with COVID-19, enrolled during active disease.

This chain connects TRBV6-5 to TRBJ2-3; D is perhaps TRBD2 (6 bases). V shed 2 bases and J shed 1 base, with 10 bases lying between them. CDR3 length: 15 residues. CDR1 is MNHEY and CDR2 is SVGAGI in the germline V gene. In nucleotides, the CDR3 is TGTGCCAGCAGTTACGGGGGGACCCGCACAGATACGCAGTATTTT. Its protein product is CASSYGGTRTDTQYF.

This clone was seen a few times. The chain is built from TRBV6-2 or TRBV6-3 and TRBJ1-1; D possibly corresponds to TRBD1 (6 bases). CDR1 MNHEY and CDR2 SVGEGT come from the germline V gene. Trimming shortened V by 2 bases and J by 1 base, and 20 bases separated the two germline ends. CDR3 size: 18 residues. CDR3 protein: CASSYVGGGPLRNTEAFF. The CDR3 nucleotides are TGTGCCAGCAGTTACGTTGGCGGGGGCCCGTTAAGGAACACTGAAGCTTTCTTT.

V and J are TRBV27 and TRBJ1-1; D may be TRBD1 (6 bases). The V end was cut by 5 bases, the J end by 4 bases, with 20 bases between. From germline, CDR1 is MNHEY and CDR2 SMNVEV (reference sequence). The CDR3 is made up of 16 amino acids. The CDR3 nucleotides read TGTGCCAGCAGTCTACACCAGGGGACGGGGGGCACTGAAGCTTTCTTT. It yields the protein CASSLHQGTGGTEAFF.

The CDR3 nucleotides are TGTGCCAGCAGTGCCAGTGCCTTCTCTGGAAACACCATATATTTT. Protein product: CASSASAFSGNTIYF. The gene calls are TRBV6-6 and TRBJ1-3; D uncertain. The CDR3 is made up of 15 amino acids. Trimming removed 5 bases at V and 0 bases at J, with 11 bases between. Per the germline V gene, CDR1 is MNHNY and CDR2 is SVGAGI (reference sequence).

This clone turned up a few times. The chain is built from TRBV4-1 and TRBJ1-4; D call uncertain. CDR1 and CDR2 (germline): MGHRA, YSYEKL. The ends were cut back, 4 bases at V and 5 bases at J, with 8 bases in the middle. The CDR3 is made up of 13 amino acids. CDR3 loop: CASSLRLNEKLFF. For the CDR3, the DNA is TGCGCCAGCAGCCTACGACTGAATGAAAAACTGTTTTTT.

This chain links TRBV30 with TRBJ2-7; 12 bases are shared with TRBD2. This CDR3 is built from 17 residues. CDR1 is GTSNPN, CDR2 SVGIG, per germline (reference sequence). V was pared by 2 bases and J by 0 bases, with 8 bases of the junction left unmatched. DNA of the CDR3: TGTGCCTGGAGTCTCGGAAGGACTAGCGGGGTCTCCTACGAGCAGTACTTC. Amino acid sequence: CAWSLGRTSGVSYEQYF.

The V and J genes are TRBV19 and TRBJ1-1; TRBD1 agrees at 9 bases. V shed 7 bases, J shed 4 bases, and the junction held 7 bases outside the gene matches. Germline V lookup: CDR1 LNHDA, CDR2 SQIVND (reference sequence). This CDR3 has 14 amino acids. CDR3 amino acids: CASTFWDRATEAFF. The CDR3 region has the DNA TGTGCCAGTACTTTTTGGGACAGGGCCACTGAAGCTTTCTTT.

The chain joins TRBV19 to TRBJ1-6, with 9 nucleotides matching TRBD1. Germline CDR1 LNHDA, CDR2 SQIVND (reference sequence). This CDR3 has 13 residues. J was trimmed by 7 bases and V by 9 bases; bases with no gene match: 4. CDR3 sequence (DNA): TGTGCCAGCCACACAGGGGGCAATTCACCCCTCCACTTT. This sequence encodes CASHTGGNSPLHF. Full variable domain (remainder filled in from reference TRBV19 and TRBJ1-6): DGGITQSPKYLFRKEGQNVTLSCEQNLNHDAMYWYRQDPGQGLRLIYYSQIVNDFQKGDIAEGYSVSREKKESFPLTVTSAQKNPTAFYLCASHTGGNSPLHFGNGTRLTVT.

This clone is a singleton in its sample. V and J are TRBV6-2 or TRBV6-3 and TRBJ2-3; TRBD2 might be the D (6 bases). CDR3 length: 15 residues. V dropped 2 bases and J dropped 1 base, with 10 bases sitting between them. Germline values: CDR1 MNHEY, CDR2 SVGEGT. CDR3 region: CASSYRGDRTDTQYF. The DNA of the CDR3 is TGTGCCAGCAGTTACCGCGGGGACCGCACAGATACGCAGTATTTT.

This clone occurred once. The gene calls are TRBV5-5 and TRBJ2-1, with 8 positions matching TRBD1. The germline gives CDR1 SGHKS, CDR2 YYEKEE (reference sequence). This CDR3 has 12 amino acids. CDR3 protein: CPAGQAYNEQFF. The CDR3 DNA reads TGTCCTGCGGGACAGGCCTACAATGAGCAGTTCTTC.

This clone was detected only a few times. This sequence joins TRBV2 and TRBJ1-5; no clear D. CDR1 and CDR2 (germline): SNHLY, FYNNEI. CDR3 length: 14 amino acids. V lost 1 base to trimming and J lost 7 bases, with 11 bases between them. In nucleotides, the CDR3 is TGTGCCAGCAGTGAAGTGAGAGCTTACCAGCCCCAGCATTTT. Amino acid sequence: CASSEVRAYQPQHF. Variable domain in full (rest from reference TRBV2 and TRBJ1-5): EPEVTQTPSHQVTQMGQEVILRCVPISNHLYFYWYRQILGQKVEFLVSFYNNEISEKSEIFDDQFSVERPDGSNFTLKIRSTKLEDSAMYFCASSEVRAYQPQHFGDGTRLSIL.

The V call is TRBV30, the J call TRBJ1-3, with D possibly being TRBD1 (5 bases). This CDR3 has 13 residues. Trimming removed 4 bases from V and 4 bases from J, with 11 bases in between. In germline, CDR1 is GTSNPN, CDR2 SVGIG (reference sequence). CDR3 amino acids: CAWTGYSGNTIYF. For the CDR3, the DNA is TGTGCCTGGACAGGGTATTCCGGAAACACCATATATTTT.

The rearrangement joins TRBV19 to TRBJ1-5, with D possibly matching TRBD1 (5 bases). V gave up 5 bases and J gave up 7 bases, with 15 bases separating them. The CDR3 covers 14 residues. CDR1 is LNHDA and CDR2 is SQIVND in the germline V gene (reference sequence). The CDR3 coding sequence is TGTGCCAGTAGTCTCTGGGGGGAAGGGCAGCCCCAGCATTTT. This encodes CASSLWGEGQPQHF. Full variable domain (rest looked up from reference TRBV19 and TRBJ1-5): DGGITQSPKYLFRKEGQNVTLSCEQNLNHDAMYWYRQDPGQGLRLIYYSQIVNDFQKGDIAEGYSVSREKKESFPLTVTSAQKNPTAFYLCASSLWGEGQPQHFGDGTRLSIL.

J is TRBJ2-3 and V is TRBV3-1 (or the pseudogene TRBV3-2); weak D call: TRBD2 (6 bases). Trimming left V 6 bases short and J 6 bases short, with 16 bases between. This CDR3 has 14 residues. Per the germline V gene, CDR1 is LGHDT and CDR2 is YNNKEL (reference sequence). The CDR3 region is CASREAGSPDTQYF. For the CDR3, the DNA is TGTGCCAGCAGGGAAGCGGGCTCGCCGGATACGCAGTATTTT.

The rearrangement uses TRBV28 and TRBJ1-4; D might be TRBD1 (6 bases). Germline CDR1 is MDHEN and CDR2 is SYDVKM. The CDR3 contains 16 residues. Trimming cost V 6 bases and J 5 bases, with 19 bases left between them. The CDR3: CASRGTTKGHNEKLFF. DNA for the CDR3: TGTGCCAGCAGGGGGACAACTAAGGGGCACAATGAAAAACTGTTTTTT.

The DNA of the CDR3 is TGTGCCAGCAGCGTCACAGGGGGGCTCTCTGGAAACACCATATATTTT. It is translated as CASSVTGGLSGNTIYF. V usage is TRBV5-5 and J usage is TRBJ1-3; 8 positions match TRBD1. Germline CDR1 SGHKS, CDR2 YYEKEE (reference sequence). The V and J ends lost 4 bases and 0 bases, in that order; junction bases with no gene match: 6. This CDR3 region has 16 residues.

The chain couples TRBV3-1 (or the pseudogene TRBV3-2) to TRBJ1-5, with TRBD1 identical over 7 bases. Losses at the gene ends were 4 bases for V and 3 bases for J; bases not matched to a gene: 3. This CDR3 comprises 14 residues. The germline gives CDR1 LGHDT, CDR2 YNNKEL (reference sequence). CDR3 coding DNA: TGTGCCAGCAGCCTGGGACAGTCCAATCAGCCCCAGCATTTT. Translation gives CASSLGQSNQPQHF.

V gene TRBV6-5 combines with J gene TRBJ1-2, with D perhaps matching TRBD1 (6 bases). Germline V CDR1 and CDR2: MNHEY, SVGAGI. Trimming left V 7 bases short and J 4 bases short, with 10 bases between. This CDR3 is built from 12 residues. This CDR3 reads CASTQGIYGYTF. Written as DNA, the CDR3 is TGTGCCAGCACGCAGGGGATCTATGGCTACACCTTC.

The CDR3 region has the DNA TGCAGTGCTAGTACCGGGACTAGCGGCAACAATGAGCAGTTCTTC. It yields the protein CSASTGTSGNNEQFF. This rearrangement joins TRBV20-1 to TRBJ2-1; 11 bases fit TRBD2. This CDR3 has 15 amino acids. CDR1 is DFQATT, CDR2 SNEGSKA, per germline (reference sequence). J was trimmed by 5 bases and V by 3 bases; bases with no gene match: 6.

V is TRBV27 and J is TRBJ1-6, with 9 bases fitting TRBD1. V dropped 5 bases and J dropped 6; count of bases not matched to a gene: 2. The CDR3 covers 14 residues. Germline CDR1 MNHEY, CDR2 SMNVEV (reference sequence). As DNA, the CDR3 is TGTGCCAGCAGTCGGACAGGGGCTAATTCACCCCTCCACTTT. Its protein is CASSRTGANSPLHF.

The chain is built from TRBV5-1 and TRBJ1-6; D gene uncertain. Germline V gives CDR1 SGHRS, CDR2 YFSETQ. The CDR3 is made up of 16 amino acids. V was shortened by 5 bases and J by 0 bases, with 12 bases between the two germline ends. CDR3 in DNA: TGCGCCAGCAGAGCCGCAACTAGCTCCTATAATTCACCCCTCCACTTT. Amino acid sequence: CASRAATSSYNSPLHF.

This clone came up a few times. The rearrangement uses TRBV28 and TRBJ2-6; perhaps TRBD1 as D (5 bases). The CDR3 is 15 amino acids. Trimming removed 6 bases at V and 0 bases at J, with 9 bases between. Germline V gene sequence: CDR1 MDHEN, CDR2 SYDVKM. Written as DNA, the CDR3 is TGTGCCAGCAGAACCGACAGCTCTGGGGCCAACGTCCTGACTTTC. Amino acids: CASRTDSSGANVLTF.

The rearrangement uses TRBV5-1 and TRBJ1-2; the match to TRBD1 covers 7 bases. In germline, CDR1 is SGHRS, CDR2 YFSETQ. The ends lost 4 bases at V and 6 bases at J; junction bases unmatched: 15. CDR3 length: 16 amino acids. CDR3 sequence reads: CASSPKTGSARDGYTF. CDR3 nucleotide sequence: TGCGCCAGCAGCCCAAAGACAGGGAGCGCCCGCGATGGCTACACCTTC.

The J gene is TRBJ1-5, the V gene TRBV28, with unresolved D. Germline CDR1 MDHEN, CDR2 SYDVKM. Trimming shortened V by 5 bases and J by 2 bases, and 7 bases separated the two germline ends. The CDR3 length is 13 residues. CDR3 sequence reads: CASSLVGNQPQHF. The CDR3 bases are TGTGCCAGCAGTCTCGTAGGCAATCAGCCCCAGCATTTT.

The rearrangement joins TRBV5-1 to TRBJ1-4, with 8 bases that match TRBD1. The CDR3 runs to 15 residues. With 2 bases clipped from V and 4 bases from J, the junction kept 4 bases outside the gene matches. Germline CDR1 and CDR2: SGHRS and YFSETQ. In nucleotides, the CDR3 is TGCGCCAGCAGCTTCGGACAGGGAGGTAATGAAAAACTGTTTTTT. This sequence encodes CASSFGQGGNEKLFF.